This entry is about one T cell receptor beta chain. Its matching antigen is unknown. Each CDR3 protein gets one entry after TCRdb re-called the multiplex PCR reads with MiXCR. Here the sample spans over 12,000 distinct CDR3 sequences, approximately 45% being singletons. The entry originates in a study of breast tumors, draining lymph nodes, adjacent tissues. Points from the study as a whole: Luminal-like breast cancer showed significantly greater tumor-nontumor repertoire similarity than basal-like breast cancer did. Data only fit, rather than demonstrated, lymph node origin of most tumor T cells. The data were judged consistent with most tumor T cells coming from lymph node and expanding in tumor. Tumors had less TCR diversity than lymph nodes, more than nontumor tissue.

CDR1 is DFQATT, CDR2 SNEGSKA, per germline (reference sequence). V was trimmed by 6 bases and J by 0 bases, leaving 18 bases between them. CDR3 length: 15 amino acids. Sample: tumor-adjacent breast tissue. The chain couples TRBV20-1 to TRBJ2-7; D is perhaps TRBD2 (5 bases). This receptor was identified in a female donor with breast cancer. Some clones in this sample may be carry-over from other donors' samples. The CDR3 nucleotides are TGCAGTGCCAAGGACGGGGTGGCAGTCTCCTACGAGCAGTACTTC. Translation: CSAKDGVAVSYEQYF.